This record concerns one T cell receptor beta chain sequence. This sample is part of a study of blood T cell repertoires in COVID-19. Turning to the study itself: Both acute and convalescent COVID-19 samples were obtained from the United States, Italy and Spain. From T cells, B-cell-depleted T cells, or PBMCs came the material, which was cDNA or gDNA.

In the original workflow: Estimation of nucleated cell counts relied on the amplification of reference gene primers. Sequencing used immunoSEQ multiplex PCR; TCRdb keeps in-frame clones, though not all of them. The V and J calls and clone size are taken from that table; D and trimming were inferred from the DNA. The table has some 110,000 clones, around 90% seen once; the top ten hold 7% to 9%. The specimen sequenced was peripheral blood. The receptor was isolated from a human donor in a cohort sampled during active COVID-19.

CDR3 residues: CASSSGSTGELFF. The CDR3 DNA follows: TGTGCCAGCAGCTCCGGGTCCACCGGGGAGCTGTTTTTT. The chain links TRBV11-2 to TRBJ2-2; no definite D call. Germline V gene lookup returns CDR1 SGHAT and CDR2 FQNNGV. V was cut by 4 bases and J by 4 bases, with 7 bases left in between. The length of the CDR3 is 13 residues.